These 21 T cell receptor beta chains came from one sample sequenced in a study of T-cell reconstitution after alpha-beta-depleted transplantation in children. Researchers prepared the TCRbeta library using unique molecular identifiers, the study reports. A single record per CDR3 protein comes from TCRdb applying MiXCR to the PCR reads. The sample holds 500,000 to 750,000 distinct CDR3 sequences, approximately 13% seen once. Sequencing was performed on PBMCs, mostly from graft donor cells, taken 360 days after TCRalphabeta/CD19-depleted stem cell transplant. These receptors originate from a male patient between 5 and 17 years old who had a stem cell transplant for acute myeloid leukemia, so the T cells may come from the graft donor.

The V and J genes are TRBV5-1 and TRBJ2-1; 11 bases line up with TRBD1. CDR1 and CDR2 (germline): SGHRS, YFSETQ. The CDR3 extends over 17 amino acids. J was trimmed by 2 bases and V by 3 bases; bases with no gene match: 7. The CDR3: CASSSGQGAITYNEQFF. The CDR3 DNA reads as TGCGCCAGCAGCTCCGGACAGGGGGCTATCACCTACAATGAGCAGTTCTTC. Together with reference TRBV5-1 and TRBJ2-1, the CDR3 gives the full variable domain: KAGVTQTPRYLIKTRGQQVTLSCSPISGHRSVSWYQQTPGQGLQFLFEYFSETQRNKGNFPGRFSGRQFSNSRSEMNVSTLELGDSALYLCASSSGQGAITYNEQFFGPGTRLTVL.

There are a few counts of this clonotype. The chain uses TRBV9 and TRBJ2-4; D remains ambiguous. The CDR3 length is 12 residues. Germline assignment: CDR1 SGDLS and CDR2 YYNGEE. V dropped 2 bases and J dropped 5 bases, with 5 bases sitting between them. CDR3 residues: CASSVFQNIQYF. CDR3 DNA sequence: TGTGCCAGCAGCGTCTTCCAAAACATTCAGTACTTC.

This clonotype was observed many times. This rearrangement joins TRBV29-1 to TRBJ2-3; 7 bases match TRBD2. After removal of 0 bases from V and 3 bases from J, the junction contained 6 bases not matched to a gene. The CDR3 contains 15 residues. Germline CDR1 SQVTM, CDR2 ANQGSEA. The CDR3, as DNA: TGCAGCGTTGAAGATTGGGGACTAACGACAGATACGCAGTATTTT. As protein: CSVEDWGLTTDTQYF.

This clonotype was detected only a few times. The CDR3 nucleotides read TGTGCCAGCTCGAAGGGGCAGCTAGCGGGACCGTACGAGCAGTACTTC. Residues: CASSKGQLAGPYEQYF. The V call is TRBV7-2, the J call TRBJ2-7; 9 nucleotides line up with TRBD2. Per germline, CDR1 SGHTA and CDR2 FQGNSA. The CDR3 totals 16 residues. Trimming at V came to 8 bases and at J to 4 bases, leaving 15 bases not matched to a gene.

This rearrangement joins TRBV4-3 to TRBJ1-1, with 9 bases identical to TRBD1. Germline CDR1 reads LGHNA; CDR2 reads YSLEER. V lost 1 base and J lost 4; bases outside the gene matches: 10. CDR3 length: 17 amino acids. CDR3 sequence reads: CASSQVDRGDLGTEAFF. The CDR3 nucleotides are TGCGCCAGCAGCCAAGTCGACAGGGGGGATTTGGGCACTGAAGCTTTCTTT.

The chain is built from TRBV6-5 and TRBJ2-1; D is unresolved. The CDR3 loop spans 15 amino acids. Trimming took 2 bases from V and 5 from J, leaving 13 bases between them. CDR1 and CDR2 from the germline V gene are MNHEY and SVGAGI. The CDR3 loop reads CASSYTLPGNNEQFF. The CDR3 region has the DNA TGTGCCAGCAGTTACACTCTCCCTGGGAACAATGAGCAGTTCTTC.

The chain carries TRBV7-2 and TRBJ2-1, with 11 bases identical to TRBD2. After removal of 5 bases from V and 0 bases from J, the junction contained 6 bases not matched to a gene. Germline V gene lookup returns CDR1 SGHTA and CDR2 FQGNSA. The CDR3 covers 17 residues. CDR3 coding DNA: TGTGCCAGCAGCCCGACTAGCGGGAAGAGCTCCTACAATGAGCAGTTCTTC. This sequence encodes CASSPTSGKSSYNEQFF.

CDR3 DNA sequence: TGCAGCGCCGCCGGGAACACTGAAGCTTTCTTT. Residues: CSAAGNTEAFF. V and J are TRBV29-1 and TRBJ1-1; unclear D gene. The germline CDR1 and CDR2 sequences are SQVTM and ANQGSEA. Trimming cost V 7 bases and J 1 base, with 7 bases left between them. This CDR3 is 11 amino acids long.

This clonotype has ten or more counts. The rearrangement joins TRBV29-1 to TRBJ1-2, with D uncertain. Trimming removed 2 bases at V and 2 bases at J, with 21 bases between. The CDR3 spans 17 residues. The germline V gene encodes CDR1 SQVTM and CDR2 ANQGSEA. This chain's CDR3 is CSVEILAYEGRNYGYTF. The CDR3 region has the DNA TGCAGCGTTGAAATTTTGGCCTATGAAGGGAGGAACTATGGCTACACCTTC.

This clonotype was detected many times. The rearrangement uses TRBV29-1 and TRBJ2-1; the D is unclear. There are 15 residues in the CDR3. Germline loops: CDR1 SQVTM, CDR2 ANQGSEA. V dropped 0 bases and J dropped 4 bases, with 13 bases sitting between them. The CDR3 protein is CSVEDDSAVYNEQFF. The CDR3 DNA reads as TGCAGCGTTGAAGATGATTCGGCAGTTTACAATGAGCAGTTCTTC.

The chain is built from TRBV6-5 and TRBJ1-1, with unresolved D. The CDR3 contains 11 residues. Germline loops: CDR1 MNHEY, CDR2 SVGAGI. V was shortened by 8 bases and J by 6 bases, with 10 bases between the two germline ends. The CDR3 loop reads CASGREAEAFF. CDR3 bases: TGTGCCAGCGGACGTGAGGCTGAAGCTTTCTTT.

The rearrangement uses TRBV12-3 or TRBV12-4 and TRBJ2-3; TRBD2 matches 15 bases. V was pared by 11 bases and J by 0 bases, with 9 bases of the junction left unmatched. This CDR3 spans 17 amino acids. CDR3 in DNA: TGTGCCTGTAAAGGACTAGCGGGAGGGATCAGCACAGATACGCAGTATTTT. Protein sequence: CACKGLAGGISTDTQYF.

This clonotype was observed a few times. The chain recombines TRBV18 with TRBJ2-3; 9 bases are a match to TRBD2. V shed 4 bases, J shed 1 base, and the junction held 6 bases outside the gene matches. Germline assignment: CDR1 KGHSH and CDR2 LQKENI. CDR3 size: 16 residues. CDR3 protein: CASSLSQREGTDTQYF. The DNA for the CDR3 is TGTGCCAGCTCACTGTCCCAGCGGGAGGGCACAGATACGCAGTATTTT.

This clonotype was found many times. The genes are TRBV29-1 and TRBJ2-6; TRBD1 or TRBD2 may be the D gene (5 bases each). CDR3 length: 14 residues. V lost 3 bases and J 0 bases, leaving 6 bases between the germline ends. The germline CDR1 and CDR2 sequences are SQVTM and ANQGSEA. The DNA for the CDR3 is TGCAGCGTTGAGGGGGACTCTGGGGCCAACGTCCTGACTTTC. It specifies CSVEGDSGANVLTF.

This clonotype was seen a handful of times. The chain recombines TRBV6-1 with TRBJ2-7; tentative D call: TRBD1 (6 bases). This CDR3 is 14 amino acids long. The V and J ends lost 10 bases and 6 bases respectively, with 22 bases between them. The V gene's germline CDR1 is MNHNS and CDR2 SASEGT. The CDR3 region is CAIHTKGQLAEQYF. CDR3 coding DNA: TGTGCCATCCATACGAAAGGACAGCTAGCCGAGCAGTACTTC.

This clonotype was counted many times. The chain links TRBV12-3 or TRBV12-4 to TRBJ2-1; TRBD2 matches at 9 bases. The CDR3 spans 15 residues. The V gene end was trimmed by 6 bases and the J gene end by 4 bases; junction bases not matched to a gene: 7. The CDR3 loop is CASSPRLAAYNEQFF. In DNA, the CDR3 is TGTGCCAGCAGCCCCCGACTAGCGGCTTACAATGAGCAGTTCTTC.

This clonotype was seen a few times. J is TRBJ2-7 and V is TRBV28; possibly TRBD1 for D (6 bases). The ends were cut back, 6 bases at V and 3 bases at J, with 15 bases in the middle. CDR3 size: 14 residues. Germline CDR1 reads MDHEN; CDR2 reads SYDVKM. The CDR3 coding sequence is TGTGCCAGCAGACCTCAGGGGACCAACTACGAGCAGTACTTC. Its protein is CASRPQGTNYEQYF.

The chain combines TRBV29-1 with TRBJ2-1; D may be TRBD1 (6 bases). The CDR3 length is 14 residues. Germline V lookup: CDR1 SQVTM, CDR2 ANQGSEA. The V end was cut by 6 bases, the J end by 4 bases, with 16 bases between. The CDR3 protein is CSVYRVPAYNEQFF. CDR3 sequence (DNA): TGCAGCGTATACAGGGTGCCGGCGTACAATGAGCAGTTCTTC.

The V call is TRBV28, the J call TRBJ2-3, with D maybe TRBD1 (5 bases). CDR1 is MDHEN and CDR2 is SYDVKM in the germline V gene. The CDR3 runs to 13 residues. V lost 7 bases and J 2 bases, leaving 10 bases between the germline ends. The CDR3 spells CASKQAATDTQYF. DNA of the CDR3: TGTGCCAGCAAACAGGCAGCCACAGATACGCAGTATTTT.

This clonotype showed up many times. The chain couples TRBV5-6 to TRBJ2-7, with D perhaps being TRBD1 or TRBD2 (6 bases each). Trimming cost V 0 bases and J 13 bases, with 17 bases left between them. Looked up from germline, CDR1 is SGHDT and CDR2 is YYEEEE. The CDR3 is 13 residues long. The CDR3 reads CASSLAGAPRSYF. DNA of the CDR3: TGTGCCAGCAGCTTGGCGGGGGCCCCTCGGTCTTACTTC. Supplemented by reference TRBV5-6 and TRBJ2-7, the full variable domain reads DAGVTQSPTHLIKTRGQQVTLRCSPKSGHDTVSWYQQALGQGPQFIFQYYEEEERQRGNFPDRFSGHQFPNYSSELNVNALLLGDSALYLCASSLAGAPRSYFGPGTRLTVT.

This clonotype showed up just a few times. In DNA, the CDR3 is TGCAGCGTTGACCCGAGGGCTGGGGCACCTCAAGAGACCCAGTACTTC. It specifies CSVDPRAGAPQETQYF. This chain joins TRBV29-1 and TRBJ2-5, with D perhaps matching TRBD1 or TRBD2 (5 bases each). This CDR3 region has 16 residues. With 3 bases removed from V and 2 bases from J, the gap between germline ends came to 19 bases. Germline V CDR1 and CDR2: SQVTM, ANQGSEA.